This is a list of T cell receptor beta chains from one sample in a study of Ad26.COV2.S vaccination and SARS-CoV-2 variants. TCRdb's table, derived via immunoSEQ multiplex PCR, lists solely in-frame clones and lacks some. The sample yields some 250,000 clones, approximately 87% seen once. The sequencing used peripheral blood, collected in a trial of Ad26.COV2.S vaccine versus placebo. The origin of the receptors is a person aged 18-60 years who received the Ad26.COV2.S COVID-19 vaccine or a placebo. The CDR3 runs from the conserved cysteine through the conserved F or W. The order of the fields is clone size, D gene, V gene, CDR3 length, J gene, CDR3 DNA, CDR3 protein. The D gene is left open where the match is weak. For some rows the clone size is stated as once, few or many, or as a class when expanded; others skip it.

clone size: -; D gene: -; V gene: TRBV18; CDR3 length: 15; J gene: TRBJ1-5; CDR3 DNA: TGTGCCAGCTCACCGACCGGCTTGGGACGCCAGCCCCAGCATTTT; CDR3 protein: CASSPTGLGRQPQHF
clone size: -; D gene: -; V gene: TRBV3-1/TRBV3-2; CDR3 length: 14; J gene: TRBJ2-7; CDR3 DNA: TGTGCCAGCAGCCAAGGGAACTTAGCCTACGAGCAGTACTTC; CDR3 protein: CASSQGNLAYEQYF
clone size: -; D gene: TRBD1; V gene: TRBV4-1; CDR3 length: 15; J gene: TRBJ1-1; CDR3 DNA: TGCGCCAGCAGCCAAGAAGGACAGGAGAACACTGAAGCTTTCTTT; CDR3 protein: CASSQEGQENTEAFF
clone size: -; D gene: -; V gene: TRBV7-9; CDR3 length: 12; J gene: TRBJ1-1; CDR3 DNA: TGTGCCAGCAGCCCCTTTCGGGGTGAAGCTTTCTTT; CDR3 protein: CASSPFRGEAFF
clone size: -; D gene: -; V gene: TRBV24-1; CDR3 length: 15; J gene: TRBJ1-1; CDR3 DNA: TGTGCCACCAGTGACCCGACGGGGCCCAACACTGAAGCTTTCTTT; CDR3 protein: CATSDPTGPNTEAFF
clone size: -; D gene: TRBD1; V gene: TRBV10-2; CDR3 length: 13; J gene: TRBJ1-1; CDR3 DNA: TGCGCCAGCAGAGCAAGACAGGGCCCTGAAGCTTTCTTT; CDR3 protein: CASRARQGPEAFF
clone size: once; D gene: -; V gene: TRBV7-9; CDR3 length: 11; J gene: TRBJ2-7; CDR3 DNA: TGTGCCAGCACCTCGGGGTCCGAGCAGTACTTC; CDR3 protein: CASTSGSEQYF
clone size: -; D gene: -; V gene: TRBV6-5; CDR3 length: 16; J gene: TRBJ1-5; CDR3 DNA: TGTGCCAGCAGTTACTCGATCCCGAGGGGTAATCAGCCCCAGCATTTT; CDR3 protein: CASSYSIPRGNQPQHF
clone size: -; D gene: -; V gene: TRBV20-1; CDR3 length: 11; J gene: TRBJ2-1; CDR3 DNA: TGCAGTGCTAGAGTGGGTGACAAGCAGTTCTTC; CDR3 protein: CSARVGDKQFF
clone size: few; D gene: TRBD1; V gene: TRBV5-4; CDR3 length: 15; J gene: TRBJ1-1; CDR3 DNA: TGTGCCAGCAGCGTTCCGGGACAGATGAACACTGAAGCTTTCTTT; CDR3 protein: CASSVPGQMNTEAFF
clone size: -; D gene: TRBD1; V gene: TRBV9; CDR3 length: 15; J gene: TRBJ2-7; CDR3 DNA: TGTGCCAGCAGCGTAGGGACAGGGGGATCCTACGAGCAGTACTTC; CDR3 protein: CASSVGTGGSYEQYF
clone size: -; D gene: -; V gene: TRBV7-3; CDR3 length: 12; J gene: TRBJ2-1; CDR3 DNA: TGTGCCAGCAGCTCATTAGAGAATGAGCAGTTCTTC; CDR3 protein: CASSSLENEQFF
clone size: -; D gene: -; V gene: TRBV7-7; CDR3 length: 13; J gene: TRBJ2-1; CDR3 DNA: TGTGCTAGCAGCGCCCGGGAAAACAATGAGCAGTTCTTC; CDR3 protein: CASSARENNEQFF
clone size: -; D gene: -; V gene: TRBV7-3; CDR3 length: 15; J gene: TRBJ2-2; CDR3 DNA: TGTGCCAGCAGACCGCCCGGGGTTACCACCGGGGAGCTGTTTTTT; CDR3 protein: CASRPPGVTTGELFF
clone size: -; D gene: -; V gene: TRBV7-9; CDR3 length: 13; J gene: TRBJ2-1; CDR3 DNA: TGTGCCAGCAGCTTAAGTCAGTACAATGAGCAGTTCTTC; CDR3 protein: CASSLSQYNEQFF
clone size: -; D gene: -; V gene: TRBV14; CDR3 length: 13; J gene: TRBJ2-1; CDR3 DNA: TGTGCCAGCAGCCAGGCCCCCGGGAATGAGCAGTTCTTC; CDR3 protein: CASSQAPGNEQFF
clone size: -; D gene: -; V gene: TRBV14; CDR3 length: 13; J gene: TRBJ1-4; CDR3 DNA: TGTGCCACCCGCCTGGCCGGGGCTGAAAAACTGTTTTTT; CDR3 protein: CATRLAGAEKLFF
clone size: -; D gene: -; V gene: TRBV23-1; CDR3 length: 14; J gene: TRBJ1-4; CDR3 DNA: TGCGCCAGGGGTGGCAGGGGATGTAATGAAAAACTGTTTTTT; CDR3 protein: CARGGRGCNEKLFF
clone size: medium-sized; D gene: TRBD1; V gene: TRBV18; CDR3 length: 17; J gene: TRBJ1-1; CDR3 DNA: TGTGCCAGCTCACCACTACCGGGACAGGGGGCGCAGGGCGAAGCTTTCTTT; CDR3 protein: CASSPLPGQGAQGEAFF
clone size: once; D gene: -; V gene: TRBV9; CDR3 length: 12; J gene: TRBJ1-5; CDR3 DNA: TGTGCCGCTAGAGGTGCGGGTCAGCCCCAGCATTTT; CDR3 protein: CAARGAGQPQHF
clone size: -; D gene: TRBD1; V gene: TRBV10-3; CDR3 length: 14; J gene: TRBJ1-1; CDR3 DNA: TGTGCCATCAGCCCCCGGGACAGGGGCTCTGAAGCTTTCTTT; CDR3 protein: CAISPRDRGSEAFF
clone size: once; D gene: -; V gene: TRBV7-2; CDR3 length: 14; J gene: TRBJ2-4; CDR3 DNA: TGTGCCAGCAGCTACGAGGGGGCCAAAAACATTCAGTACTTC; CDR3 protein: CASSYEGAKNIQYF
clone size: -; D gene: -; V gene: TRBV7-9; CDR3 length: 15; J gene: TRBJ1-5; CDR3 DNA: TGTGCCAGCAGCTTAGAAGGGGCTCTCAATCAGCCCCAGCATTTT; CDR3 protein: CASSLEGALNQPQHF
clone size: -; D gene: -; V gene: TRBV7-9; CDR3 length: 16; J gene: TRBJ1-6; CDR3 DNA: TGTGCCAGCAGCTTCGAACTCCAAGGGTTGAATTCACCCCTCCACTTT; CDR3 protein: CASSFELQGLNSPLHF
clone size: -; D gene: -; V gene: TRBV6-5; CDR3 length: 16; J gene: TRBJ2-7; CDR3 DNA: TGTGCCAGCAGTTACCTCCCCGCGACGGTCTCCTACGAGCAGTACTTC; CDR3 protein: CASSYLPATVSYEQYF
clone size: -; D gene: TRBD1; V gene: TRBV28; CDR3 length: 16; J gene: TRBJ1-1; CDR3 DNA: TGTGCCAGCAGTGCCGGGACAGGGTCTACGGGCACTGAAGCTTTCTTT; CDR3 protein: CASSAGTGSTGTEAFF
clone size: -; D gene: -; V gene: TRBV27; CDR3 length: 15; J gene: TRBJ2-7; CDR3 DNA: TGTGCCAGCAGTTTATCAGGGGACCCCTACTACGAGCAGTACTTC; CDR3 protein: CASSLSGDPYYEQYF
clone size: -; D gene: -; V gene: TRBV27; CDR3 length: 13; J gene: TRBJ2-7; CDR3 DNA: TGTGCCAGCAGTCGAAAAGTAACCTACGAGCAGTACTTC; CDR3 protein: CASSRKVTYEQYF
clone size: -; D gene: -; V gene: TRBV11-3; CDR3 length: 13; J gene: TRBJ2-5; CDR3 DNA: TGTGCCAGCTCAAGGTCCAGGGTAGAGACCCAGTACTTC; CDR3 protein: CASSRSRVETQYF
clone size: -; D gene: -; V gene: TRBV6-6; CDR3 length: 13; J gene: TRBJ2-2; CDR3 DNA: TGTGCCAGCAGTCGTTGGGACACCGGGGAGCTGTTTTTT; CDR3 protein: CASSRWDTGELFF
clone size: -; D gene: TRBD1; V gene: TRBV18; CDR3 length: 16; J gene: TRBJ2-7; CDR3 DNA: TGTGCCAGCTCACCTCTATTCGGACAGGCAACCTACGAGCAGTACTTC; CDR3 protein: CASSPLFGQATYEQYF
clone size: -; D gene: -; V gene: TRBV7-8; CDR3 length: 15; J gene: TRBJ1-1; CDR3 DNA: TGTGCCAGCAGCCCCCGGACAGCCCCAAACACTGAAGCTTTCTTT; CDR3 protein: CASSPRTAPNTEAFF